Listed below are T cell receptor beta chains from one sample, sequenced in a study. TCRdb called the RT-PCR reads again in MiXCR, with one record for every CDR3 protein. This sample yields hundreds of thousands of distinct CDR3 sequences, of which approximately 15% are seen a single time; 3.6% belongs to the top ten. The specimen was memory CD4+ T cells from blood. All receptors come from a female donor in good health, serving as a healthy control. Both conserved end residues are part of each CDR3. Each record gives: D gene, V gene, clone size, J gene, CDR3 protein, CDR3 DNA. The D gene is left open where the match is weak. Clone size is shown for a subset of rows, as once, few, many or a class of expanded clone.

.	TRBV18	few	TRBJ1-5	CASSPPSAGADQPQHF	TGTGCCAGCTCACCACCGAGTGCAGGGGCGGATCAGCCCCAGCATTTT
TRBD2	TRBV7-2	.	TRBJ2-7	CASSLLAGVFYEQYF	TGTGCCAGCAGCTTACTAGCGGGGGTCTTTTACGAGCAGTACTTC
.	TRBV21-1	few	TRBJ2-3	CASSKDPRDGSTDTQYF	TGTGCCAGCAGCAAAGACCCCCGGGACGGAAGCACAGATACGCAGTATTTT
TRBD2	TRBV20-1	.	TRBJ2-7	CSARRELAGVVSYEQYF	TGCAGTGCTAGACGGGAACTAGCGGGAGTGGTTTCCTACGAGCAGTACTTC
.	TRBV28	.	TRBJ1-1	CASSEPGGVNTEAFF	TGTGCCAGCAGTGAACCCGGTGGGGTTAACACTGAAGCTTTCTTT
TRBD1	TRBV7-6	few	TRBJ1-6	CASSLGQGGMGDSPLHF	TGTGCCAGCAGCTTGGGACAGGGAGGGATGGGGGATTCACCCCTCCACTTT
.	TRBV24-1	few	TRBJ2-1	CATSLFSEQFF	TGTGCCACCAGTCTATTCAGTGAGCAGTTCTTC
.	TRBV28	once	TRBJ1-3	CASSLQQAPIYF	TGTGCCAGCAGTTTGCAACAAGCCCCCATATATTTT
TRBD2	TRBV20-1	many	TRBJ2-1	CSARGPSGASPNEQFF	TGCAGTGCTAGAGGGCCTAGCGGGGCCTCACCCAATGAGCAGTTCTTC
TRBD2	TRBV28	.	TRBJ2-2	CASSSGDYPRANTEELFF	TGTGCCAGCAGTTCCGGGGACTACCCCAGGGCTAACACCGAGGAGCTGTTTTTT
TRBD1	TRBV7-6	few	TRBJ1-3	CASTRTGPFSGNTIYF	TGTGCCAGCACCCGGACAGGGCCGTTCTCTGGAAACACCATATATTTT
TRBD2	TRBV2	few	TRBJ2-1	CASSSSSGNEQFF	TGTGCCAGCAGTTCGTCTAGCGGGAATGAGCAGTTCTTC
TRBD2	TRBV10-3	.	TRBJ2-1	CAISVWEAGGPSNEQFF	TGTGCCATCAGTGTGTGGGAGGCGGGAGGGCCGTCCAATGAGCAGTTCTTC
TRBD2	TRBV7-2	many	TRBJ2-1	CASSLLLADGTSEF	TGTGCCAGCAGCTTACTGTTGGCCGACGGGACTAGCGAGTTC
TRBD1	TRBV6-5	many	TRBJ2-2	CASSYYTGTGDTGELFF	TGTGCCAGCAGTTACTACACCGGGACAGGGGACACCGGGGAGCTGTTTTTT
.	TRBV5-1	few	TRBJ2-3	CASSLEGGTDTQYF	TGCGCCAGCAGCTTGGAGGGAGGCACAGATACGCAGTATTTT
.	TRBV3-1	.	TRBJ2-5	CASSAGATQETQYF	TGTGCCAGCAGCGCGGGGGCGACACAAGAGACCCAGTACTTC
TRBD1	TRBV29-1	many	TRBJ2-1	CSVRAGGFNEQFF	TGCAGCGTTAGGGCAGGGGGATTTAATGAGCAGTTCTTC
.	TRBV4-3	few	TRBJ1-1	CASSQAEGLRAFF	TGCGCCAGCAGCCAAGCGGAGGGTTTGCGAGCTTTCTTT
.	TRBV30	many	TRBJ2-1	CAWSWDGSIQFF	TGTGCCTGGAGTTGGGACGGGAGTATTCAGTTCTTC
TRBD2	TRBV7-8	few	TRBJ2-1	CASVAGVGNEQFF	TGTGCCAGCGTAGCGGGAGTGGGGAATGAGCAGTTCTTC
TRBD1	TRBV6-1	few	TRBJ1-3	CASRPGTGANTIYF	TGTGCCAGCAGGCCAGGGACAGGGGCGAACACCATATATTTT
TRBD1	TRBV20-1	.	TRBJ2-7	CSAGRGFRDSLRGQYF	TGCAGTGCCGGAAGGGGGTTCAGGGACAGTCTACGAGGGCAGTACTTC
TRBD1	TRBV9	many	TRBJ2-7	CASSGQGADGEQYF	TGTGCCAGCAGCGGACAGGGGGCGGATGGCGAGCAGTACTTC
.	TRBV29-1	many	TRBJ2-7	CSVGKNTYEQYF	TGCAGCGTTGGGAAGAATACCTACGAGCAGTACTTC
TRBD1	TRBV6-6	.	TRBJ2-6	CASRSRGQSGANVLTF	TGTGCCAGCAGGAGCAGGGGGCAATCTGGGGCCAACGTCCTGACTTTC
TRBD2	TRBV24-1	few	TRBJ2-5	CATSDPSGIEETQYF	TGTGCCACCAGTGATCCTAGCGGGATAGAAGAGACCCAGTACTTC
.	TRBV5-1	.	TRBJ2-1	CASSHIIGRLSSYNEQFF	TGCGCCAGCAGCCATATTATTGGGCGCCTAAGCTCCTACAATGAGCAGTTCTTC
TRBD2	TRBV7-9	.	TRBJ2-3	CASSWGTSVGDTQYF	TGTGCCAGCAGCTGGGGGACTAGCGTAGGAGATACGCAGTATTTT
.	TRBV4-3	many	TRBJ1-1	CASMPSSRAGQAFF	TGCGCCAGCATGCCAAGCTCCAGGGCGGGGCAAGCTTTCTTT
TRBD2	TRBV9	.	TRBJ2-7	CASSVDPSGIYEQYF	TGTGCCAGCAGCGTAGATCCTAGCGGGATCTACGAGCAGTACTTC